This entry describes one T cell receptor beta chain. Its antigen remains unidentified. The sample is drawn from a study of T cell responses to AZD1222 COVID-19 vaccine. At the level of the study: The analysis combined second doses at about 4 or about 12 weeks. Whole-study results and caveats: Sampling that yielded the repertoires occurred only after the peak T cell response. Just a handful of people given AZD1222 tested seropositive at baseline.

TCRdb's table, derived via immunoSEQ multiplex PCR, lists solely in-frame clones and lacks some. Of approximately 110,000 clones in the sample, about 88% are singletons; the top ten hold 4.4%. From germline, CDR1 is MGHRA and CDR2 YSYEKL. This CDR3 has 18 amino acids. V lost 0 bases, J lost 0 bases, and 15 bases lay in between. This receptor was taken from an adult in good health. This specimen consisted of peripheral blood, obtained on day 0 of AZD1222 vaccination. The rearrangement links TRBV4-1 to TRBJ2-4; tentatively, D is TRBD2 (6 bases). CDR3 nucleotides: TGCGCCAGCAGCCAAGAAGGTTTGGCGGGGCTAGCCAAAAACATTCAGTACTTC. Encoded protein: CASSQEGLAGLAKNIQYF.